This passage covers 19 T cell receptor beta chains from one sample sequenced in a study of OX40 agonist ivuxolimab in advanced cancers. Receptors were amplified or captured by the immunoSEQ multiplex PCR assay. TCRdb carries this immuneACCESS record with in-frame sequences only. Its versions omit some clonotypes, under half of them owing to an unresolved V gene in the studies checked, with the rest unexplained. The sample contains tens of thousands of clones, 93% of them found a single time. The top ten constitute around 15% of the sample. The material was CD4+ or CD8+ T cells sorted from blood, obtained in a trial of the OX40 agonist ivuxolimab. These receptors came from an adult with an advanced solid tumor such as melanoma, head and neck, liver or kidney cancer.

Here the CDR3 reads CAWSVSQPGEQYF. Here the CDR3 DNA reads TGTGCCTGGAGTGTATCTCAGCCCGGCGAGCAGTACTTC. The V call is TRBV30, the J call TRBJ2-7, with no clear D. CDR1 is GTSNPN, CDR2 SVGIG, per germline (reference sequence). The CDR3 consists of 13 residues. The ends were cut back, 0 bases at V and 6 bases at J, with 12 bases in the middle.

The chain employs TRBV5-6 and TRBJ1-1; a possible D gene is TRBD1 (5 bases). The CDR3 is 13 residues long. Germline loops: CDR1 SGHDT, CDR2 YYEEEE. V lost 4 bases and J 4 bases, leaving 11 bases between the germline ends. CDR3 in DNA: TGTGCCAGCAGCCGGGGGTGGGCCACTGAAGCTTTCTTT. It is translated as CASSRGWATEAFF.

The rearrangement links TRBV4-2 to TRBJ1-1; possible D gene TRBD1, 5 bases. CDR3 length: 16 residues. Germline V gives CDR1 LGHNA, CDR2 YNFKEQ. The V end lost 0 bases, the J end lost 0 bases, and 11 bases lay between the germline ends. The CDR3 protein is CASSQDRGNMNTEAFF. The CDR3 DNA sequence: TGTGCCAGCAGCCAAGATAGGGGCAACATGAACACTGAAGCTTTCTTT.

V usage is TRBV14 and J usage is TRBJ1-6; no reliable D call. Trimming left V 1 base short and J 2 bases short, with 12 bases between. From germline, CDR1 is SGHDN and CDR2 FVKESK. CDR3 length equals 17 residues. DNA for the CDR3: TGTGCCAGCAGCCAAGTGGACGGGGTCACCTATAATTCACCCCTCCACTTT. This gives the protein CASSQVDGVTYNSPLHF.

V usage is TRBV4-2 and J usage is TRBJ2-1; 7 bases line up with TRBD2. This CDR3 spans 16 amino acids. V shed 0 bases and J 0 bases; nucleotides not matched to a gene: 2. From germline, CDR1 is LGHNA and CDR2 YNFKEQ. The CDR3 DNA follows: TGTGCCAGCAGCCAAGAGACTAGCAGCTCCTACAATGAGCAGTTCTTC. It encodes CASSQETSSSYNEQFF.

This sequence joins TRBV5-1 and TRBJ1-4; no definite D call. In germline, CDR1 is SGHRS, CDR2 YFSETQ. Trimming took 4 bases from V and 11 from J, leaving 24 bases between them. This CDR3 is built from 16 residues. CDR3 sequence (DNA): TGCGCCAGCAGCCCTCAAATCCCGGGCCACGAAAGTAAACTGTTTTTT. As protein: CASSPQIPGHESKLFF.

The chain combines TRBV6-5 with TRBJ2-1; 11 bases fit TRBD2. The length of the CDR3 is 16 residues. Trimming cost V 6 bases and J 8 bases; bases outside gene matches: 12. The germline V gene has CDR1 MNHEY and CDR2 SVGAGI. Here the CDR3 reads CASSYPLAGGRDEQFF. Written as DNA, the CDR3 is TGTGCCAGCAGCTACCCTTTAGCGGGGGGGCGGGATGAGCAGTTCTTC.

The chain employs TRBV29-1 and TRBJ2-2; 9 nucleotides align to TRBD1. With V trimmed by 1 base and J by 7 bases, 7 bases remained unmatched. Per the germline V gene, CDR1 is SQVTM and CDR2 is ANQGSEA. The CDR3 sequence is 15 residues long. CDR3 coding DNA: TGCAGCGTTGAAGTAGGGGACAGGGCGGTCGGGGAGCTGTTTTTT. It codes for CSVEVGDRAVGELFF.

V usage is TRBV28 and J usage is TRBJ2-7, with D uncertain. The V end lost 1 base, the J end lost 4 bases, and 8 bases lay between the germline ends. The CDR3 runs to 13 residues. Germline CDR1 reads MDHEN; CDR2 reads SYDVKM. DNA of the CDR3: TGTGCCAGCAGTTTATACAGACCGTACGAGCAGTACTTC. It codes for CASSLYRPYEQYF. The variable domain in full, with the rest retrieved from reference TRBV28 and TRBJ2-7, is DVKVTQSSRYLVKRTGEKVFLECVQDMDHENMFWYRQDPGLGLRLIYFSYDVKMKEKGDIPEGYSVSREKKERFSLILESASTNQTSMYLCASSLYRPYEQYFGPGTRLTVT.

The table lists this clone with a count of one. The J gene is TRBJ2-1, the V gene TRBV7-3, with D possibly matching TRBD2 (6 bases). This CDR3 has 16 residues. Trimming took 3 bases from V and 2 from J, leaving 14 bases between them. The germline V gene has CDR1 SGHTA and CDR2 FQGTGA. This CDR3 is CASSFIASAAYNEQFF. The CDR3 DNA reads as TGTGCCAGCAGCTTCATCGCTAGCGCAGCCTACAATGAGCAGTTCTTC.

This chain connects TRBV7-2 to TRBJ2-5, with 10 bases that match TRBD2. After removal of 4 bases from V and 0 bases from J, the junction contained 8 bases not matched to a gene. Germline V lookup: CDR1 SGHTA, CDR2 FQGNSA. The CDR3 is 17 amino acids. DNA for the CDR3: TGTGCCAGCAGCTCCCTCGGACTAGCGGCGTACCAAGAGACCCAGTACTTC. Translating it yields CASSSLGLAAYQETQYF. The whole variable domain, remainder taken from reference TRBV7-2 and TRBJ2-5, is GAGVSQSPSNKVTEKGKDVELRCDPISGHTALYWYRQSLGQGLEFLIYFQGNSAPDKSGLPSDRFSAERTGGSVSTLTIQRTQQEDSAVYLCASSSLGLAAYQETQYFGPGTRLLVL.

The genes are TRBV13 and TRBJ1-2, with no clear D. The CDR3 has 14 residues. The germline gives CDR1 PRHDT, CDR2 FYEKMQ (reference sequence). The V gene lost 0 bases and the J gene lost 6 bases, with 11 bases spanning the gap. The CDR3 coding sequence is TGTGCCAGCAGCTTAGGCCTTACGGGTCATGGCTACACCTTC. This gives the protein CASSLGLTGHGYTF.

This clone appeared once. This chain links TRBV10-3 with TRBJ2-5, with TRBD2 identical over 7 bases. V was clipped by 5 bases and J by 4 bases; unmatched bases: 1. The germline V gene encodes CDR1 ENHRY and CDR2 SYGVKD. The CDR3 is made up of 12 amino acids. CDR3 in amino acids: CAISSGVETQYF. DNA for the CDR3: TGTGCCATCAGTAGCGGGGTAGAGACCCAGTACTTC.

This chain joins TRBV5-6 and TRBJ1-1; D is perhaps TRBD1 (5 bases). The CDR3 contains 14 residues. In germline, CDR1 is SGHDT, CDR2 YYEEEE. V was shortened by 2 bases and J by 1 base, with 9 bases between the two germline ends. The CDR3 DNA sequence: TGTGCCAGCAGCTTTCAGGGCGGGAACACTGAAGCTTTCTTT. It is translated as CASSFQGGNTEAFF.

The chain carries TRBV5-5 and TRBJ1-1, with D unclear. The CDR3 is 14 residues long. V was trimmed by 1 base and J by 1 base, leaving 8 bases between them. Germline V gene sequence: CDR1 SGHKS, CDR2 YYEKEE (reference sequence). CDR3 protein: CASSLYRRNTEAFF. The CDR3 nucleotides read TGTGCCAGCAGCTTGTATCGGCGGAACACTGAAGCTTTCTTT.

The chain uses TRBV6-6 and TRBJ2-7; D might be TRBD1 or TRBD2, each matching 5 bases. Germline V gene data show CDR1 as MNHNY and CDR2 as SVGAGI (reference sequence). V lost 2 bases and J lost 6, with 20 bases in between. The CDR3 spans 16 residues. CDR3 sequence: CASSYRAPGRPSEQYF. The CDR3 region has the DNA TGTGCCAGCAGTTACCGAGCTCCGGGACGGCCATCCGAGCAGTACTTC.

This chain uses TRBV7-2 with TRBJ2-7, with 11 nucleotides matching TRBD2. V dropped 1 base and J dropped 7; count of bases not matched to a gene: 6. CDR3 length: 15 amino acids. Germline lookup yields CDR1 SGHTA and CDR2 FQGNSA. CDR3 residues: CASSLVAGGPREQYF. CDR3 DNA: TGTGCCAGCAGCTTAGTAGCGGGAGGGCCGCGGGAGCAGTACTTC.

The J gene is TRBJ1-1, the V gene TRBV9; D not resolved. Trimming shortened V by 0 bases and J by 0 bases, and 9 bases separated the two germline ends. The CDR3 is 15 residues long. Per germline, CDR1 SGDLS and CDR2 YYNGEE. CDR3 in amino acids: CASSVAAGLNTEAFF. CDR3 in DNA: TGTGCCAGCAGCGTAGCTGCGGGGTTGAACACTGAAGCTTTCTTT. Variable domain in full (rest from reference TRBV9 and TRBJ1-1): DSGVTQTPKHLITATGQRVTLRCSPRSGDLSVYWYQQSLDQGLQFLIQYYNGEERAKGNILERFSAQQFPDLHSELNLSSLELGDSALYFCASSVAAGLNTEAFFGQGTRLTVV.

The chain combines TRBV4-3 with TRBJ2-1, with unresolved D. The germline V and J ends were trimmed by 1 base and 7 bases, with 11 bases remaining between them. CDR1 is LGHNA, CDR2 YSLEER, per germline. This CDR3 spans 14 amino acids. The CDR3 is CASSQVFNSNEQFF. CDR3 DNA: TGCGCCAGCAGCCAAGTTTTTAATTCAAATGAGCAGTTCTTC.